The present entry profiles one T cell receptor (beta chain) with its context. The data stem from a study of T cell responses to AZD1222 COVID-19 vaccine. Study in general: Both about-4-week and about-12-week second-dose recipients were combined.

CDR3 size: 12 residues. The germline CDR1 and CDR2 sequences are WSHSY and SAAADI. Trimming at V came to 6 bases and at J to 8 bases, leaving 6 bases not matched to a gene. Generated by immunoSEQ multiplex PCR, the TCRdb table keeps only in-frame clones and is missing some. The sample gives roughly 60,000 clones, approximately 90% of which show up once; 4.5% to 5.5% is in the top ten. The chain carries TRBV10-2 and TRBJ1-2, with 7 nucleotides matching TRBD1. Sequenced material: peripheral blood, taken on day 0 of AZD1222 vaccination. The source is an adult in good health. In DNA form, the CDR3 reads TGCGCCAGCAGAAGTTCAGGGGGAGGCTACACCTTC. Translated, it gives CASRSSGGGYTF.